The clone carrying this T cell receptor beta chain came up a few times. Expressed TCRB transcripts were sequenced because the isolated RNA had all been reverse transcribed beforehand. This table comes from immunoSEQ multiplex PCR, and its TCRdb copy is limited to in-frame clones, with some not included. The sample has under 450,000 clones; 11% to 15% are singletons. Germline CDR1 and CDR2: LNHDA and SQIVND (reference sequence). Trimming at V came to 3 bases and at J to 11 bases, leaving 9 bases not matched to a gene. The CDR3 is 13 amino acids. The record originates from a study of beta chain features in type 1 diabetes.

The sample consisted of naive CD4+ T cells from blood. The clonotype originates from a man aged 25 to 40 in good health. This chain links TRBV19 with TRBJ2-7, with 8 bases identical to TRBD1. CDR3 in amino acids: CASSIGRPGQEYV. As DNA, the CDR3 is TGTGCCAGTAGTATTGGCCGACCGGGACAGGAGTACGTC.